The T cell receptor beta chain under discussion was sequenced for a study of CD8+CD57+ T cells in acquired aplastic anemia. About the study: Roughly 3 ug was the average amount of DNA from sorted CD4+ and CD8+ cells.

Deletions cut 2 bases from V and 3 bases from J, with 11 bases between. Germline V gives CDR1 MNHNS, CDR2 SASEGT. The CDR3 extends over 16 amino acids. Genomic DNA acted as the template from which TCR beta VDJ combination and CDR3 sequence profiling were carried out. A single record per CDR3 protein comes from TCRdb applying MiXCR to the reads. This sample has a few hundred thousand distinct CDR3 sequences, with 30% to 40% found just once. This sequence originates from a human donor in good health, serving as a control. Sequencing was performed on sorted CD4+, CD8+, or CD8+CD57+ T cells (not recorded which) from PBMCs. The J gene is TRBJ2-6, the V gene TRBV6-1; D may correspond to TRBD1 or TRBD2 (6 bases each). This CDR3 is CASSELGGGGANVLTF. For the CDR3, the DNA is TGTGCCAGCAGTGAATTAGGGGGAGGTGGGGCCAACGTCCTGACTTTC.